This T cell receptor (beta chain) appears in the sequencing data of a study of PD-1 blockade in classical Hodgkin lymphoma. Study at large: Intravenous delivery of nivolumab at 3 mg/kg to patients occurred every 2 weeks. Study-wide results and caveats: There remain no defined causes for the repertoire differences, which possibly reflect disease activity or prior therapy. It was reported that newly diagnosed patients had less baseline TCR diversity than healthy donors.

Note on this clone: Its antigen is currently unknown.

Some clones are missing from TCRdb's copy, which holds only in-frame ones; the method was immunoSEQ multiplex PCR. The sample has about 11,000 clones; 60% to 80% are singletons. All the patients suffered relapse after autologous stem cell transplantation, and brentuximab vedotin exposure differed. Complete response, partial response or progressive disease constituted the best response categories observed. CDR3 length: 16 amino acids. Germline lookup yields CDR1 ENHRY and CDR2 SYGVKD. V was pared by 10 bases and J by 3 bases, with 25 bases between. The sequencing here drew on peripheral blood mononuclear cells (PBMCs), taken before the second cycle of nivolumab. The rearrangement joins TRBV10-3 to TRBJ2-7, with TRBD1 as a possible D gene (6 bases). The receptor was derived from a human donor with classical Hodgkin lymphoma. CDR3 residues: CATQSGQTLSGYEQYF. As DNA, the CDR3 is TGTGCCACCCAAAGTGGACAGACTCTGTCGGGCTACGAGCAGTACTTC.